Sequencing of this T cell receptor beta chain was carried out in a study of human T cells and chemical hapten exposure. Study at large: Small volume differences among pooled libraries mainly caused per-sample TCR yield variation. General observations from the study: No alteration of TCRs above 1 in 1000 frequency was seen with DPC sensitization.

The library labeled individual cDNA molecules by adding unique molecular identifiers to them. Authors' processing steps: With a range of roughly 20,000 to 750,000, the median per sample was 95,638 TCRs. In TCRdb, the RACE reads were re-called with MiXCR into one record per CDR3 protein. The V and J calls were determined by TCRdb, not by the authors. The profile shows tens of thousands of distinct CDR3 sequences, 7% to 8.5% of them singletons. The germline V gene encodes CDR1 SQVTM and CDR2 ANQGSEA. V dropped 5 bases and J dropped 0 bases, with 10 bases sitting between them. CDR3 length: 13 amino acids. Time point in this sample: healthy volunteer bleed at 2 weeks. Unfractionated whole blood served as the source for total RNA extraction. This clonotype was detected a few times. The antigen is not known.

The chain carries TRBV29-1 and TRBJ1-1; D remains unclear. The material sequenced was whole blood. The sequence was obtained from a human donor in good health. Some clones in this sample may be carry-over from other donors' samples. Written as DNA, the CDR3 is TGCAGCGTTCGGGGATTAATGAACACTGAAGCTTTCTTT. Translating it yields CSVRGLMNTEAFF.